This TCR beta chain was observed in a study of T-cell reconstitution after alpha-beta-depleted transplantation in children. This clonotype has at least ten counts. The CDR3 spans 15 residues. Germline trimming cut 3 bases from V and 5 bases from J; bases unmatched to any gene: 9. CDR1 and CDR2 (germline): KGHSH, LQKENI. Unique molecular identifiers tagged the TCRbeta library. Via MiXCR, TCRdb re-called the PCR reads, giving one row per CDR3 protein. The data contain 200,000 to 250,000 distinct CDR3 sequences, 9% to 10% of them singletons. V usage is TRBV18 and J usage is TRBJ1-1; 7 nucleotides align to TRBD1. The receptor was isolated from a human donor who donated a stem cell graft to a child with SCID. The input for sequencing was PBMCs from the stem cell graft donor, taken from the stem cell graft. This CDR3 is CASSPGVKGATEAFF. In DNA, the CDR3 is TGTGCCAGCTCACCGGGTGTTAAGGGGGCGACTGAAGCTTTCTTT.